This T cell receptor (beta chain) was captured by sequencing in a study of blood T cell repertoires in COVID-19. Study-level information: Collection of acute and convalescent COVID-19 samples took place in the United States, Italy and Spain. T cells, B-cell-depleted T cells, or PBMCs supplied cDNA or gDNA.

In the study's own analysis: Nucleated cell number was recorded as an estimate derived from reference gene primer amplification. Sequenced by immunoSEQ multiplex PCR; TCRdb stores in-frame clones only, minus some. The V and J calls and clone size were taken over from that table, and D and trimming were inferred from the DNA. Counted here are hundreds of thousands of clones, around 89% occurring once; the ten biggest clones make up about 1%. The ends lost 2 bases at V and 3 bases at J; junction bases unmatched: 3. The CDR3 runs to 16 residues. CDR1 is MNHEY and CDR2 is SMNVEV in the germline V gene (reference sequence).

The receptor's source is a man aged 18 to 29 who had recovered from COVID-19. The genes are TRBV27 and TRBJ2-1, with 11 nucleotides matching TRBD2. The source material was PBMCs or T cells enriched from blood (not recorded which). CDR3 coding DNA: TGTGCCAGCAGTTTAGTAGCGGGAGGGCTCTACAATGAGCAGTTCTTC. This encodes CASSLVAGGLYNEQFF.